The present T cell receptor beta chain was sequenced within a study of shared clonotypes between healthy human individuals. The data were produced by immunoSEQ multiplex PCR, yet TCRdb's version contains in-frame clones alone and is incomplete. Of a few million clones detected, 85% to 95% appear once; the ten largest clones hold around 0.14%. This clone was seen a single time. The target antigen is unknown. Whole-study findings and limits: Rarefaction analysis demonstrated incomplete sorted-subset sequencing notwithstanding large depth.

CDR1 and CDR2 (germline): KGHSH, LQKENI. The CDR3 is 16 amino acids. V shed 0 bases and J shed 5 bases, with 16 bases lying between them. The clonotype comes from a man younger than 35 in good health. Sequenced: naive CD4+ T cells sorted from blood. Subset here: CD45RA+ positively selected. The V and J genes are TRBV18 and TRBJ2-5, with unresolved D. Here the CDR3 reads CASSPPGPGSRETQYF. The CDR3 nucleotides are TGTGCCAGCTCACCACCAGGGCCGGGCTCTCGGGAGACCCAGTACTTC.